The 11 T cell receptor beta chains below were found in one sample sequenced in a study of blood T cell repertoires in COVID-19 (dated by TCRdb to 2018 to 2021). Library preparation employed the immunoSEQ multiplex PCR assay. The clones in this table, taken by TCRdb from immuneACCESS, are in-frame only. Not every clone is retained; where verified, under half of the shortfall comes from an unresolved V gene, and the cause of the rest is unknown. A total of 26,000 or so clones appear in this sample, around 67% of them only once. Approximately 6.8% of the sample belongs to the ten largest clones. The specimen was peripheral blood. All receptors derive from a man between 60 and 75 years old with active or convalescent COVID-19.

J is TRBJ1-2 and V is TRBV2; tentative D call: TRBD1 (5 bases). Germline V CDR1 and CDR2: SNHLY, FYNNEI. V lost 8 bases, J lost 2 bases, and 18 bases lay in between. This CDR3 spans 15 amino acids. The CDR3 bases are TGTGCCAGCTTCCGGGTTGGGGCTTTGAACTATGGCTACACCTTC. This translates into CASFRVGALNYGYTF.

The count of this clone is one. The rearrangement joins TRBV27 to TRBJ2-3; TRBD1 matches 8 bases. Trimming cost V 2 bases and J 10 bases; bases outside gene matches: 5. The CDR3 contains 13 residues. From germline, CDR1 is MNHEY and CDR2 SMNVEV (reference sequence). In DNA form, the CDR3 reads TGTGCCAGCAGTTTAGACGGACAGGGCTCGCAGTATTTT. As protein: CASSLDGQGSQYF.

J is TRBJ2-4 and V is TRBV19; tentatively, D is TRBD2 (7 bases). The length of the CDR3 is 18 residues. Looked up from germline, CDR1 is LNHDA and CDR2 is SQIVND (reference sequence). V gave up 6 bases and J gave up 0 bases, with 21 bases separating them. The DNA of the CDR3 is TGTGCCAGTAGGCAAGGGATGCGGGGGCGCCTAGCCAAAAACATTCAGTACTTC. Encoded protein: CASRQGMRGRLAKNIQYF.

J is TRBJ2-7 and V is TRBV7-2; 9 bases are a match to TRBD1. Germline loops: CDR1 SGHTA, CDR2 FQGNSA. After removal of 5 bases from V and 2 bases from J, the junction contained 4 bases not matched to a gene. The CDR3 length is 14 residues. The CDR3: CASSEGTGTYEQYF. The DNA for the CDR3 is TGTGCCAGCAGCGAAGGGACAGGGACCTACGAGCAGTACTTC.

This clone was observed a handful of times. The rearrangement links TRBV27 to TRBJ1-4; 8 positions agree with TRBD1. Germline assignment: CDR1 MNHEY and CDR2 SMNVEV (reference sequence). The CDR3 covers 16 residues. The junction had 4 bases not matched to a gene; V was cut back by 2 bases and J by 2 bases. The CDR3 sequence is CASSLRTGGTNEKLFF. Here the CDR3 DNA reads TGTGCCAGCAGTTTAAGAACAGGGGGTACTAATGAAAAACTGTTTTTT.

This clone was observed a single time. J is TRBJ2-3 and V is TRBV30; perhaps TRBD2 as D (5 bases). The V gene lost 5 bases and the J gene lost 4 bases, with 13 bases spanning the gap. The CDR3 loop spans 13 amino acids. Germline V CDR1 and CDR2: GTSNPN, SVGIG (reference sequence). This chain's CDR3 is CAWGPSGADTQYF. The DNA of the CDR3 is TGTGCCTGGGGACCATCCGGGGCAGATACGCAGTATTTT.

The chain couples TRBV14 to TRBJ2-4; weak D call: TRBD1 (5 bases). The CDR3 has 15 amino acids. Looked up from germline, CDR1 is SGHDN and CDR2 is FVKESK. Trimming stripped 2 bases from V and 1 base from J, with 9 bases between. The CDR3 nucleotides read TGTGCCAGCAGCCAATTAGGGGCGGCCAAAAACATTCAGTACTTC. This translates into CASSQLGAAKNIQYF.

This chain uses TRBV18 with TRBJ2-1, with D possibly TRBD1 on 5 matching bases. V gave up 4 bases and J gave up 6 bases, with 7 bases separating them. Germline CDR1 and CDR2: KGHSH and LQKENI. This CDR3 has 12 residues. The CDR3 protein is CASSQRGNEQFF. The CDR3 DNA reads as TGTGCCAGCTCACAAAGGGGCAATGAGCAGTTCTTC.

This clone was counted a few times. The rearrangement joins TRBV11-2 to TRBJ2-4, with D perhaps matching TRBD2 (5 bases). Germline CDR1 reads SGHAT; CDR2 reads FQNNGV. The V and J ends lost 5 bases and 1 base respectively, with 21 bases between them. This CDR3 is 18 amino acids long. In DNA, the CDR3 is TGTGCCAGCAGCACCCTTTTGGGGAGCATTGGGGCCAAAAACATTCAGTACTTC. Translating gives CASSTLLGSIGAKNIQYF. Drawing the rest from reference TRBV11-2 and TRBJ2-4, the complete variable domain is EAGVAQSPRYKIIEKRQSVAFWCNPISGHATLYWYQQILGQGPKLLIQFQNNGVVDDSQLPKDRFSAERLKGVDSTLKIQPAKLEDSAVYLCASSTLLGSIGAKNIQYFGAGTRLSVL.

Only one count was recorded for this clone. This rearrangement joins TRBV6-5 to TRBJ1-6, with TRBD1 identical over 9 bases. CDR3 length: 16 residues. Germline loops: CDR1 MNHEY, CDR2 SVGAGI. V lost 2 bases to trimming and J lost 10 bases; unmatched junction nucleotides: 9. The CDR3 here is CASSYATTGGGSPLHF. CDR3 DNA sequence: TGTGCCAGCAGTTACGCTACGACAGGGGGGGGATCACCCCTCCACTTT.

This chain uses TRBV28 with TRBJ2-2, with 13 nucleotides matching TRBD2. This CDR3 is 17 amino acids long. CDR1 and CDR2 from the germline V gene are MDHEN and SYDVKM. V lost 7 bases and J lost 6; bases outside the gene matches: 11. The CDR3 DNA follows: TGTGCCAGCAATAGAGCCGGGACTAGCGGGGTCTCCGGGGAGCTGTTTTTT. As protein: CASNRAGTSGVSGELFF.